This section outlines one T cell receptor (beta chain) sequence together with its context. Its antigen is undetermined. The CDR3 has 17 amino acids. V lost 4 bases and J lost 6, with 21 bases in between. Germline V gives CDR1 SGHAT, CDR2 FQNNGV. Sequenced by immunoSEQ multiplex PCR; TCRdb stores in-frame clones only, minus some. There are 60,000 to 70,000 clones in the sample; 80% to 85% occur only once, and roughly 3.5% lies in the top ten. The time point: pretreatment peripheral blood. Locally advanced or metastatic urothelial carcinoma was diagnosed in the patients. Per patient, between 1 and 8 samples were collected at pretreatment and on-treatment time points. The data are from a study of PD-L1 blockade in urothelial cancer. Findings and limits, study-wide: In blood at 3 weeks, tumor-associated clones expanded more among patients with durable benefit.

This rearrangement joins TRBV11-2 to TRBJ2-2; D is perhaps TRBD2 (6 bases). This TCR was recovered from a man between 65 and 85 years old with urothelial cancer. The material was PBMCs, obtained around atezolizumab (anti-PD-L1) treatment. The CDR3 reads CASSSTRRGRTAGELFF. The CDR3 region has the DNA TGTGCCAGCAGCTCGACCAGGCGGGGCCGCACGGCCGGGGAGCTGTTTTTT.